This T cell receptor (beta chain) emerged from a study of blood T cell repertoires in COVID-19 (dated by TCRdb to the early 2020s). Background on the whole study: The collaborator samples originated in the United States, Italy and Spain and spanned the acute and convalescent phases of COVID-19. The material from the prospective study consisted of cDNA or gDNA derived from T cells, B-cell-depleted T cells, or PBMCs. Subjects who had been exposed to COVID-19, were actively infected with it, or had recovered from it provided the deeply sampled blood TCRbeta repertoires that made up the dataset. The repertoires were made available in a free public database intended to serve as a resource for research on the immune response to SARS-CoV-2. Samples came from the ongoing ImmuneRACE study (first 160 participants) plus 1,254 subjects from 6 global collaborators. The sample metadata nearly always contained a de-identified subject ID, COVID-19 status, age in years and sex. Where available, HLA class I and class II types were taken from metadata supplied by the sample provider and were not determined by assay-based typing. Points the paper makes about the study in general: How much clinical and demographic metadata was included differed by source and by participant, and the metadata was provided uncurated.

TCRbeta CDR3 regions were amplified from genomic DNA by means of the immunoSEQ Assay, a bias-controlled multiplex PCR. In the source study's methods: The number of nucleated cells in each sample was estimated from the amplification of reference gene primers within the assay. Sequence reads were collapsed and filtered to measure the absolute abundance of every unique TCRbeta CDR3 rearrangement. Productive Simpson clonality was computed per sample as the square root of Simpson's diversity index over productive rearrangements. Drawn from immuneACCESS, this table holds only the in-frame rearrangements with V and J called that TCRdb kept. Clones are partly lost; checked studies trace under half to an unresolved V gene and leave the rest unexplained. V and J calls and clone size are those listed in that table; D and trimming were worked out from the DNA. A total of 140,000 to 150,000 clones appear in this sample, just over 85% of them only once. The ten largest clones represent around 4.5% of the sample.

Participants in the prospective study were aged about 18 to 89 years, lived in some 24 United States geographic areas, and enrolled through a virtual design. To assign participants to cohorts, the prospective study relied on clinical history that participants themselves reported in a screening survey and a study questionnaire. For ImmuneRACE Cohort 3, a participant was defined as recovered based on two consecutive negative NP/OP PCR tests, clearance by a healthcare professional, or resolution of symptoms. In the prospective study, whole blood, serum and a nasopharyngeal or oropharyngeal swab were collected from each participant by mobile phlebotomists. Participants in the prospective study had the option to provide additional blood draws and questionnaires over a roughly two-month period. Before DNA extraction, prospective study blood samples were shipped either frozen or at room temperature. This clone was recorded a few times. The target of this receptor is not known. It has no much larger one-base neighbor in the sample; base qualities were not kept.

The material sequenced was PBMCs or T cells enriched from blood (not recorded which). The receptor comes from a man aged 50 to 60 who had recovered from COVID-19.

The CDR3 has the sequence CASSRLAGGSYEQYF. The nucleotide sequence reads as follows: TGTGCCAGCAGCCGGCTAGCGGGAGGAAGCTACGAGCAGTACTTC. Recombination connected TRBV3-1 (or the pseudogene TRBV3-2) to TRBJ2-7, and 11 junctional nucleotides match TRBD2. CDR1 and CDR2, per the germline V gene (reference sequence), are LGHDT and YNNKEL. The CDR3, cysteine through phenylalanine, is 15 amino acids long. Only the CDR3 part of the read is kept: 45 bases, read in frame from the first base. Unmatched junction bases come to 5, with V trimmed by 4 bases and J by 3 bases.